This TCR beta chain derives from a study of blood T cells in healthy people across ages. CDR1 and CDR2 (germline): ENHRY, SYGVKD. This CDR3 comprises 14 residues. This clonotype was counted a few times. Through a sample-barcoded 5' primer and a J-beta primer mix, a second PCR was run for about 7 to 12 cycles. TCRdb re-analysed the 5' RACE reads in MiXCR, keeping a single row per CDR3 protein. Found here are approximately 800,000 distinct CDR3 sequences, approximately 55% of them singletons; the top ten hold around 40%. Source material: blood. The V and J genes are TRBV10-3 and TRBJ2-4; 7 nucleotides align to TRBD2. The J call is doubtful: the DNA matches TRBJ2-7 better. The sequence derives from an elderly man in good health. The CDR3 nucleotides read TGTGCCATCAGTGGACCTAGCGGTCCCTACGAGCAGTACTTC. It specifies CAISGPSGPYEQYF.